Following are 24 T cell receptor beta chains from one sample sequenced in a study of blood T cell repertoires in COVID-19. Assay used: immunoSEQ multiplex PCR; TCRdb lists only in-frame clones, some missing. The data contain 100,000 or so clones, 87% of them singletons. Sequenced sample: peripheral blood. The source is a man younger than 40 in a cohort sampled during active COVID-19.

This chain uses TRBV5-1 with TRBJ2-5, with D perhaps TRBD1 (6 bases). Germline assignment: CDR1 SGHRS and CDR2 YFSETQ. This CDR3 region has 15 residues. V was pared by 3 bases and J by 0 bases, with 12 bases between. As DNA, the CDR3 is TGCGCCAGCAGCTACCGAACAGGGTACCAAGAGACCCAGTACTTC. It yields the protein CASSYRTGYQETQYF. Full variable domain (rest looked up from reference TRBV5-1 and TRBJ2-5): KAGVTQTPRYLIKTRGQQVTLSCSPISGHRSVSWYQQTPGQGLQFLFEYFSETQRNKGNFPGRFSGRQFSNSRSEMNVSTLELGDSALYLCASSYRTGYQETQYFGPGTRLLVL.

The rearrangement links TRBV20-1 to TRBJ2-1; TRBD2 might be the D (7 bases). This CDR3 spans 13 amino acids. Trimming shortened V by 3 bases and J by 7 bases, and 13 bases separated the two germline ends. Germline CDR1 is DFQATT and CDR2 is SNEGSKA (reference sequence). For the CDR3, the DNA is TGCAGTGCTAGTTTGGGGGGGCGGAATGAGCAGTTCTTC. It is translated as CSASLGGRNEQFF.

The chain carries TRBV19 and TRBJ1-5; D gene uncertain. The CDR3 totals 17 residues. The V gene lost 2 bases and the J gene lost 2 bases, with 16 bases spanning the gap. From germline, CDR1 is LNHDA and CDR2 SQIVND (reference sequence). The DNA of the CDR3 is TGTGCCAGTAGTATACTCACCGGCAGGATGGGCAATCAGCCCCAGCATTTT. It specifies CASSILTGRMGNQPQHF.

The chain is built from TRBV7-3 and TRBJ2-1, with a possible D match to TRBD1 (5 bases). The germline V and J ends were trimmed by 3 bases and 4 bases, with 7 bases remaining between them. Germline CDR1 and CDR2: SGHTA and FQGTGA. There are 13 residues in the CDR3. The CDR3 DNA reads as TGTGCCAGCAGCTTGGGGCAGTACAATGAGCAGTTCTTC. Translating it yields CASSLGQYNEQFF.

The V gene is TRBV11-2, the J gene TRBJ2-7; the match to TRBD2 covers 10 bases. The CDR3 is made up of 15 amino acids. CDR1 is SGHAT and CDR2 is FQNNGV in the germline V gene. Trimming took 2 bases from V and 5 from J; bases not matched to a gene: 6. CDR3 sequence (DNA): TGTGCCAGCAGCTTATCAGCGGGGGGGCTCGACGAGCAGTACTTC. This translates into CASSLSAGGLDEQYF.

The rearrangement joins TRBV6-4 to TRBJ2-2, with D perhaps TRBD2 (5 bases). Germline V gives CDR1 MRHNA, CDR2 SNTAGT. CDR3 length: 14 residues. Trimming stripped 3 bases from V and 3 bases from J, with 8 bases between. The CDR3 DNA is TGTGCCAGCAGTGATAAGGGAGACACCGGGGAGCTGTTTTTT. Translation gives CASSDKGDTGELFF.

The chain combines TRBV4-3 with TRBJ1-2; TRBD1 might be the D (5 bases). The germline V and J ends were trimmed by 5 bases and 3 bases, with 19 bases remaining between them. Per germline, CDR1 LGHNA and CDR2 YSLEER. The CDR3 is 16 amino acids. CDR3 sequence: CASSTQPGGSHYGYTF. The CDR3 nucleotides read TGCGCCAGCAGCACCCAACCTGGGGGGTCCCACTATGGCTACACCTTC.

The genes are TRBV7-9 and TRBJ2-5; a weak D match, TRBD1 (5 bases). Germline V gives CDR1 SEHNR, CDR2 FQNEAQ (reference sequence). V was pared by 1 base and J by 5 bases, with 11 bases between. The CDR3 is made up of 14 amino acids. The CDR3 here is CASSLDLKGETQYF. CDR3 bases: TGTGCCAGCAGCTTAGATCTCAAGGGGGAGACCCAGTACTTC.

This clone has only a few counts. The gene calls are TRBV30 and TRBJ2-7; D is possibly TRBD1 (6 bases). Germline V lookup: CDR1 GTSNPN, CDR2 SVGIG (reference sequence). The CDR3 is 13 residues long. Trimming removed 2 bases at V and 7 bases at J, with 15 bases between. CDR3 nucleotide sequence: TGTGCCTGGAGTACCAGACAGGATGGAGAGCAGTACTTC. Amino acids: CAWSTRQDGEQYF.

This rearrangement joins TRBV3-1 (or the pseudogene TRBV3-2) to TRBJ1-4; perhaps TRBD1 as D (6 bases). CDR1 is LGHDT and CDR2 is YNNKEL in the germline V gene (reference sequence). The V end was cut by 3 bases, the J end by 5 bases, with 7 bases between. This CDR3 region has 13 residues. CDR3 DNA sequence: TGTGCCAGCAGCCACGGACAGAATGAAAAACTGTTTTTT. This sequence encodes CASSHGQNEKLFF.

The chain carries TRBV11-2 and TRBJ1-4, with 9 bases lining up with TRBD1. This CDR3 region has 15 residues. Looked up from germline, CDR1 is SGHAT and CDR2 is FQNNGV. Trimming removed 5 bases from V and 5 bases from J; junction bases left unmatched: 6. CDR3: CASSTDRGRNEKLFF. CDR3 in DNA: TGTGCCAGCAGCACGGACAGGGGTCGAAATGAAAAACTGTTTTTT.

A single count supports this clone. The chain employs TRBV5-5 and TRBJ2-7; 7 bases match TRBD1. Germline assignment: CDR1 SGHKS and CDR2 YYEKEE (reference sequence). This CDR3 has 14 amino acids. V shed 3 bases and J 0 bases; nucleotides not matched to a gene: 3. The CDR3 is CASSWTGSSYEQYF. The DNA for the CDR3 is TGTGCCAGCAGCTGGACAGGCAGCTCCTACGAGCAGTACTTC.

The rearrangement joins TRBV5-5 to TRBJ1-5; the match to TRBD1 covers 7 bases. Germline V gene lookup returns CDR1 SGHKS and CDR2 YYEKEE (reference sequence). The ends lost 7 bases at V and 3 bases at J; junction bases unmatched: 4. The CDR3 runs to 13 residues. CDR3 sequence (DNA): TGTGCCAGCTCCCAGGGGGTCAATCAGCCCCAGCATTTT. Translated: CASSQGVNQPQHF. The variable domain in full, with the rest retrieved from reference TRBV5-5 and TRBJ1-5, is DAGVTQSPTHLIKTRGQQVTLRCSPISGHKSVSWYQQVLGQGPQFIFQYYEKEERGRGNFPDRFSARQFPNYSSELNVNALLLGDSALYLCASSQGVNQPQHFGDGTRLSIL.

The J gene is TRBJ2-7, the V gene TRBV19, with 8 bases aligning to TRBD2. From germline, CDR1 is LNHDA and CDR2 SQIVND (reference sequence). CDR3 length: 15 residues. Losses at the gene ends were 5 bases for V and 3 bases for J; bases not matched to a gene: 9. This chain's CDR3 is CASSPQRGPIYEQYF. CDR3 DNA sequence: TGTGCCAGTAGTCCCCAGCGGGGGCCCATCTACGAGCAGTACTTC.

The rearrangement uses TRBV20-1 and TRBJ1-5, with D unclear. The V end lost 3 bases, the J end lost 3 bases, and 6 bases lay between the germline ends. Germline V gene lookup returns CDR1 DFQATT and CDR2 SNEGSKA (reference sequence). This CDR3 comprises 12 residues. For the CDR3, the DNA is TGCAGTGCTAGTGGTCTCAATCAGCCCCAGCATTTT. This codes for CSASGLNQPQHF.

This chain joins TRBV7-2 and TRBJ1-2; no definite D call. V shed 2 bases and J shed 2 bases, with 15 bases lying between them. The V gene's germline CDR1 is SGHTA and CDR2 FQGNSA. CDR3 length: 16 residues. CDR3 DNA sequence: TGTGCCAGCAGCTTATGGGCCTCGGGGAAGAACTATGGCTACACCTTC. It yields the protein CASSLWASGKNYGYTF.

The genes are TRBV18 and TRBJ2-7; TRBD1 is a possible D gene (6 bases). Trimming shortened V by 5 bases and J by 2 bases, and 13 bases separated the two germline ends. Germline V gives CDR1 KGHSH, CDR2 LQKENI. The CDR3 runs to 14 residues. CDR3 DNA sequence: TGTGCCAGCTCATTAGGGGGACGGACCTACGAGCAGTACTTC. Translated: CASSLGGRTYEQYF.

The gene calls are TRBV19 and TRBJ2-7, with D possibly TRBD2 on 5 matching bases. The CDR3 has 13 residues. Germline V gene data show CDR1 as LNHDA and CDR2 as SQIVND (reference sequence). V was cut by 4 bases and J by 2 bases, with 9 bases left in between. The CDR3 region is CASSTSGPYEQYF. The CDR3 DNA follows: TGTGCCAGTAGTACCAGCGGCCCCTACGAGCAGTACTTC.

The V call is TRBV25-1, the J call TRBJ1-2; 9 bases agree with TRBD1. The CDR3 contains 15 residues. J lost 4 bases, V lost 7 bases, and 10 bases had no gene match. CDR1 and CDR2 (germline): MGHDK, SYGVNS. The CDR3 is CASNSGTGLPYGYTF. The CDR3 DNA is TGTGCCAGCAATTCCGGGACAGGGCTTCCCTATGGCTACACCTTC.

The V call is TRBV10-3, the J call TRBJ1-1; possible D gene TRBD1, 5 bases. Trimming shortened V by 2 bases and J by 7 bases, and 14 bases separated the two germline ends. The CDR3 has 14 amino acids. Germline assignment: CDR1 ENHRY and CDR2 SYGVKD. The CDR3: CAISERGLDSEAFF. The CDR3 DNA is TGTGCCATCAGTGAGAGGGGACTCGACAGTGAAGCTTTCTTT.

This chain uses TRBV7-8 with TRBJ2-2, with D possibly being TRBD2 (6 bases). Germline lookup yields CDR1 SGHVS and CDR2 FQNEAQ. The CDR3 contains 18 residues. Between the trimmed V and J ends, which lost 2 bases and 3 bases, there was a span of 19 bases. The CDR3 sequence: CASSLKGVRGSDTGELFF. In DNA form, the CDR3 reads TGTGCCAGCAGCTTAAAAGGGGTGCGGGGCAGCGACACCGGGGAGCTGTTTTTT. Complete variable domain (other parts from reference TRBV7-8 and TRBJ2-2): GAGVSQSPRYKVAKRGQDVALRCDPISGHVSLFWYQQALGQGPEFLTYFQNEAQLDKSGLPSDRFFAERPEGSVSTLKIQRTQQEDSAVYLCASSLKGVRGSDTGELFFGEGSRLTVL.

This sequence joins TRBV11-3 and TRBJ2-7; unclear D gene. Germline V gene data show CDR1 as SGHNT and CDR2 as YENEEA. The V gene lost 1 base and the J gene lost 3 bases, with 7 bases spanning the gap. This CDR3 contains 13 residues. In DNA form, the CDR3 reads TGTGCCAGCAGCTTAGGAGAGAACTACGAGCAGTACTTC. Encoded protein: CASSLGENYEQYF.

The gene calls are TRBV28 and TRBJ1-6; no clear D. V was clipped by 2 bases and J by 10 bases, with 12 bases between them. The germline V gene has CDR1 MDHEN and CDR2 SYDVKM. The CDR3 is 14 amino acids. CDR3 in DNA: TGTGCCAGCAGTTTAAGGAGGGTGGGCTCACCCCTCCACTTT. Translation gives CASSLRRVGSPLHF.

This clone was observed a single time. V gene TRBV14 combines with J gene TRBJ2-7, with D maybe TRBD1 (5 bases). Between the trimmed V and J ends, which lost 4 bases and 6 bases, there was a span of 13 bases. This CDR3 has 13 residues. In germline, CDR1 is SGHDN, CDR2 FVKESK. The CDR3 DNA follows: TGTGCCAGCAGCCCCCCTGCAGGGATCGAGCAGTACTTC. It specifies CASSPPAGIEQYF.